One and the same sample provided the 11 T cell receptor beta chains below, sequenced in a study of blood T cells in healthy people across ages. The second PCR ran about 6 to 11 cycles with a sample-barcoded 5' primer and J-beta primers. MiXCR, run by TCRdb on the 5' RACE reads, gives a single entry per CDR3 protein. The sample has over 600,000 distinct CDR3 sequences; around 43% are singletons. The sequenced sample was blood. The receptors stem from a man of 80 years or more in good health.

The chain combines TRBV18 with TRBJ2-7, with TRBD1 matching over 7 bases. This CDR3 comprises 15 residues. V lost 0 bases to trimming and J lost 4 bases; unmatched junction nucleotides: 6. From germline, CDR1 is KGHSH and CDR2 LQKENI. The CDR3 DNA reads TGTGCCAGCTCACCACCACAGGGGCAGAGGTACGAGCAGTACTTC. Amino acid sequence: CASSPPQGQRYEQYF. Full variable domain (missing parts from reference TRBV18 and TRBJ2-7): NAGVMQNPRHLVRRRGQEARLRCSPMKGHSHVYWYRQLPEEGLKFMVYLQKENIIDESGMPKERFSAEFPKEGPSILRIQQVVRGDSAAYFCASSPPQGQRYEQYFGPGTRLTVT.

V gene TRBV6-1 combines with J gene TRBJ2-2, with a weak D call TRBD1 (6 bases). The CDR3 is 14 residues long. The ends were cut back, 6 bases at V and 6 bases at J, with 14 bases in the middle. CDR1 and CDR2 (germline): MNHNS, SASEGT. The CDR3 reads CASRVLTGPGELFF. As DNA, the CDR3 is TGTGCCAGCAGGGTATTAACAGGGCCCGGGGAGCTGTTTTTT.

V is TRBV3-1 and J is TRBJ1-4; D possibly corresponds to TRBD1 (5 bases). The CDR3 consists of 14 residues. From germline, CDR1 is LGHDT and CDR2 YNNKEL (reference sequence). Trimming took off 1 base at V and 7 bases at J, with 10 bases between the two ends. The CDR3 nucleotides are TGTGCCAGCAGCCAAGTCGACAGAGGTGAAAAACTGTTTTTT. It codes for CASSQVDRGEKLFF.

This clonotype was detected only a few times. V usage is TRBV12-3 or TRBV12-4 and J usage is TRBJ2-4; either TRBD1 or TRBD2 may fit D (5 bases each). The CDR3 contains 15 residues. V was shortened by 5 bases and J by 0 bases, with 11 bases between the two germline ends. CDR3 nucleotide sequence: TGTGCCAGCAGTAGGGACCTTACAGCCAAAAACATTCAGTACTTC. This sequence encodes CASSRDLTAKNIQYF.

The genes are TRBV6-2 or TRBV6-3 and TRBJ2-1, with D possibly being TRBD2 (6 bases). Gene TRBJ2-7 matches the end of the DNA better, so the J call may be wrong. The CDR3 loop spans 15 amino acids. Germline CDR1 reads MNHEY; CDR2 reads SVGEGT. The CDR3 is CAVKTRPSSYNEQYF. In nucleotides, the CDR3 is TGTGCCGTGAAGACTAGACCAAGCTCCTACAATGAGCAGTACTTC.

Notes on this clonotype: It may be a read error: a sequence one base away is much more abundant. The chain is built from TRBV5-1 and TRBJ2-1; 7 bases line up with TRBD1. The J call is doubtful: the DNA matches TRBJ2-7 better. CDR1 is SGHRS and CDR2 is YFSETQ in the germline V gene. The CDR3 runs to 16 residues. CDR3 sequence: CASSWETGPPYNEQYF. The DNA for the CDR3 is TGCGCCAGCAGCTGGGAGACAGGGCCCCCCTACAATGAGCAGTACTTC.

This clonotype was picked up many times. The rearrangement joins TRBV7-2 to TRBJ2-7; 10 bases are a match to TRBD1. From germline, CDR1 is SGHTA and CDR2 FQGNSA. This CDR3 has 13 residues. J lost 5 bases, V lost 5 bases, and 3 bases had no gene match. The CDR3 loop is CASSRDRGNEQYF. The CDR3 bases are TGTGCCAGCAGCCGGGACAGGGGCAACGAGCAGTACTTC.

This chain links TRBV15 with TRBJ2-2; 10 bases agree with TRBD1. V lost 5 bases, J lost 2 bases, and 5 bases stayed unmatched. Germline lookup yields CDR1 LNHNV and CDR2 YYDKDF (reference sequence). This CDR3 has 16 residues. The CDR3 DNA reads as TGTGCCACCAGCCTACGGGACAGGGGAAACACCGGGGAGCTGTTTTTT. Amino acids: CATSLRDRGNTGELFF.

This clonotype was counted a few times. The chain employs TRBV27 and TRBJ2-7; 7 positions agree with TRBD2. The V gene end was trimmed by 9 bases and the J gene end by 1 base; junction bases not matched to a gene: 9. This CDR3 has 14 residues. Per germline, CDR1 MNHEY and CDR2 SMNVEV (reference sequence). The CDR3 spells CASREGRVSYEQYF. CDR3 DNA: TGTGCCAGTAGGGAGGGGCGCGTGTCCTACGAGCAGTACTTC.

This sequence joins TRBV12-3 or TRBV12-4 and TRBJ2-5; D is undetermined. The CDR3 length is 13 residues. The ends were cut back, 1 base at V and 5 bases at J, with 8 bases in the middle. The chain's CDR3 is CASSLDLGETQYF. Written as DNA, the CDR3 is TGTGCCAGCAGTTTAGACTTGGGGGAGACCCAGTACTTC.

V usage is TRBV12-3 or TRBV12-4 and J usage is TRBJ2-2; TRBD2 might be the D (6 bases). The CDR3 is 15 residues long. With 3 bases removed from V and 6 bases from J, the gap between germline ends came to 14 bases. The DNA of the CDR3 is TGTGCCAGCAGTTTGGTCGGGGGTGGCTCCGGGGAGCTGTTTTTT. Encoded protein: CASSLVGGGSGELFF.